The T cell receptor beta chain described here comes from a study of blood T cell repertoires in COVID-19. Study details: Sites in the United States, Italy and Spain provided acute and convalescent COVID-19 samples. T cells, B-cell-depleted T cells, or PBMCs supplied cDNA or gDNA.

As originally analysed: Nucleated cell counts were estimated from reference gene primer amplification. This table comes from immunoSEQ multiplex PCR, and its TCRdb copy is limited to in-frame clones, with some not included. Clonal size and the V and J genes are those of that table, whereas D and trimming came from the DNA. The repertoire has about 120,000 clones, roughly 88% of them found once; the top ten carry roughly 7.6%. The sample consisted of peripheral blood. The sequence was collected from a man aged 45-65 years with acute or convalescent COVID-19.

This chain's CDR3 is CASSSGLAGEASSGANVLTF. Written as DNA, the CDR3 is TGTGCCAGCAGTTCGGGACTAGCGGGAGAGGCGAGCTCTGGGGCCAACGTCCTGACTTTC. The chain carries TRBV28 and TRBJ2-6; 14 positions match TRBD2. Germline values: CDR1 MDHEN, CDR2 SYDVKM. After removal of 4 bases from V and 0 bases from J, the junction contained 8 bases not matched to a gene. The CDR3 contains 20 residues.